This T cell receptor beta chain was sequenced in a study of T cell repertoires in cytomegalovirus infection (dated by TCRdb to between 2017 and 2020). Context from the whole study: The HLA type of each donor mattered for the analysis, because public TCR beta signatures pointed to carriage of CMV infection along with the matching HLA type. Broader findings and caveats from the paper: The ex vivo response was dominated by HLA-C-restricted CMV-specific TCR beta clonotypes, which also provided the single most frequent clonotype in two of eight donors. In both this cohort and an independent cohort of 352 donors, the cumulative frequency of public TCR beta family members distinguished carriers of CMV infection plus the relevant HLA type.

The sequencer listed for this sample is Illumina HiSeq 1500. The public reads were reanalyzed by TCRdb: fastp trimming at Q25, MiXCR alignment, in-frame beta chains only. Identical CDR3 proteins give one entry, which carries the most common genes and DNA. The sample table shows approximately 130,000 distinct CDR3 sequences, and about 24% are seen once. The ten largest clones capture 34% of the sample. The CDR3 numbers 15 residues from cysteine through phenylalanine. The sequence is cut down to CDR3 DNA, 45 bases in frame from base 1. V loses 1 base of germline sequence and J loses 7 bases, and the interval between the two ends is 14 bases. Via the germline V gene, CDR1 is SGHTA and CDR2 FQGTGA. This clonotype was observed many times. The specificity of this receptor is unknown. It has no much larger one-base neighbor in the sample; base qualities were not kept.

The sequenced material came from PBMCs, sequenced either directly or after in vitro stimulation (not recorded which). The chain is assembled from TRBV7-3 and TRBJ2-1, with the D gene call left open. This clonotype was sampled from a human donor in good health (CMV status not recorded). Some clones in this sample may be carry-over from other donors' samples. CDR3 loop: CASSLNFGLVNEQFF. The sequenced DNA: TGTGCCAGCAGCTTAAATTTTGGTCTAGTAAATGAGCAGTTCTTC.